Presented here are 22 T cell receptor beta chains from one specimen sequenced in a study of CD8+ T cells in alopecia areata. The treatment was: oral pan-JAK inhibitor, 5-10 mg twice daily. Extracted from the samples, RNA was reverse transcribed into cDNA to serve as the sequencing template. Some clones are missing from TCRdb's copy, which holds only in-frame ones; the method was immunoSEQ multiplex PCR. The repertoire holds 150,000 to 200,000 clones, around 49% seen once, with over 9.5% in the top ten. The source material was CD8+ T cells sorted from blood, sampled around week 53, from a patient treated with tofacitinib. Every receptor here comes from a human donor with alopecia areata.

This clone was detected only a few times. V usage is TRBV27 and J usage is TRBJ1-4; 7 bases map to TRBD1. In germline, CDR1 is MNHEY, CDR2 SMNVEV (reference sequence). The CDR3 has 19 residues. V lost 0 bases to trimming and J lost 4 bases; unmatched junction nucleotides: 14. CDR3 coding DNA: TGTGCCAGCAGTTTATCTCCGGGACAGCGAGCCGGACTTAATGAAAAACTGTTTTTT. It yields the protein CASSLSPGQRAGLNEKLFF.

This clone was observed a few times. This chain links TRBV7-2 with TRBJ2-5; D is possibly TRBD1 (6 bases). The V and J ends lost 1 base and 5 bases respectively, with 14 bases between them. Germline V CDR1 and CDR2: SGHTA, FQGNSA. The CDR3 extends over 15 amino acids. The CDR3 bases are TGTGCCAGCAGCTTAGGACAGGCAGCCCCGGAGACCCAGTACTTC. It specifies CASSLGQAAPETQYF.

This clone was seen more than once but under ten times. The chain has TRBV7-9 and TRBJ2-3; 11 bases fit TRBD2. The CDR3 runs to 18 residues. V lost 5 bases to trimming and J lost 0 bases; unmatched junction nucleotides: 10. Germline V lookup: CDR1 SEHNR, CDR2 FQNEAQ (reference sequence). For the CDR3, the DNA is TGTGCCAGCAGCCAGCCCACTAGCGGGGGTTCAAGCACAGATACGCAGTATTTT. It yields the protein CASSQPTSGGSSTDTQYF.

V and J are TRBV27 and TRBJ2-5; possible D gene TRBD2, 6 bases. Germline V gene sequence: CDR1 MNHEY, CDR2 SMNVEV (reference sequence). V shed 6 bases and J shed 5 bases, with 13 bases lying between them. The CDR3 consists of 13 residues. CDR3 loop: CASRTIAVETQYF. The CDR3 nucleotides read TGTGCCAGCAGGACGATAGCGGTGGAGACCCAGTACTTC.

A few counts support this clone. The rearrangement links TRBV4-1 to TRBJ1-1; unclear D gene. Trimming left V 3 bases short and J 8 bases short, with 10 bases between. Germline values: CDR1 MGHRA, CDR2 YSYEKL. CDR3 length: 12 residues. The DNA for the CDR3 is TGCGCCAGCAGCCACAATCTCGCCGAAGCTTTCTTT. This sequence encodes CASSHNLAEAFF.

The chain couples TRBV27 to TRBJ2-1; 8 bases fit TRBD1. This CDR3 has 14 residues. CDR1 and CDR2 (germline): MNHEY, SMNVEV (reference sequence). The trim removed 4 bases at V and 5 bases at J, leaving 4 bases unmatched. Written as DNA, the CDR3 is TGTGCCAGCAGTTACCGGGACAGGAACAATGAGCAGTTCTTC. It translates to CASSYRDRNNEQFF.

The rearrangement uses TRBV5-6 and TRBJ2-7; D is unclear. Germline assignment: CDR1 SGHDT and CDR2 YYEEEE. The ends were cut back, 0 bases at V and 1 base at J, with 8 bases in the middle. The CDR3 runs to 14 residues. DNA of the CDR3: TGTGCCAGCAGCTTGGGTCAGAGATCCTACGAGCAGTACTTC. Its protein product is CASSLGQRSYEQYF.

The V call is TRBV15, the J call TRBJ2-3; TRBD2 matches at 7 bases. The CDR3 sequence is 17 residues long. The germline gives CDR1 LNHNV, CDR2 YYDKDF (reference sequence). Unmatched junction bases numbered 8, after V lost 1 base and J lost 1 base. The CDR3 sequence: CATSRADRLAGTDTQYF. The CDR3 nucleotides read TGTGCCACCAGCAGAGCGGATCGACTAGCAGGCACAGATACGCAGTATTTT.

The chain uses TRBV5-1 and TRBJ1-2; 9 bases are a match to TRBD1. This CDR3 is 14 amino acids long. The trim removed 2 bases at V and 6 bases at J, leaving 5 bases unmatched. The germline V gene encodes CDR1 SGHRS and CDR2 YFSETQ. The CDR3 here is CASSFGQGLDGYTF. CDR3 DNA sequence: TGCGCCAGCAGCTTTGGACAGGGGCTTGATGGCTACACCTTC.

In the case of this clone: A read error is the likely source, as a far larger clone sits one nucleotide away. The chain combines TRBV4-2 with TRBJ2-3; 8 bases map to TRBD2. V gave up 6 bases and J gave up 2 bases; unmatched junction bases: 4. Germline CDR1 LGHNA, CDR2 YNFKEQ. This CDR3 spans 14 amino acids. Written as DNA, the CDR3 is TGTGCCAGCAGTTACGGGGGGGCCACAGATACGCAGTATTTT. Translating gives CASSYGGATDTQYF.

The J gene is TRBJ1-1, the V gene TRBV30, with 7 bases matching TRBD1. The CDR3 is 12 residues long. CDR1 and CDR2 from the germline V gene are GTSNPN and SVGIG (reference sequence). V lost 2 bases and J lost 8; bases outside the gene matches: 5. Here the CDR3 reads CAWSYGTEEAFF. The CDR3 DNA reads as TGTGCCTGGAGTTATGGGACAGAGGAAGCTTTCTTT.

The DNA for the CDR3 is TGTGCCAGCAGTTTCTCAGGGGACTACAATGAGCAGTTCTTC. This sequence encodes CASSFSGDYNEQFF. V is TRBV6-6 and J is TRBJ2-1; a possible D gene is TRBD1 (6 bases). CDR1 and CDR2 from the germline V gene are MNHNY and SVGAGI (reference sequence). Trimming took off 4 bases at V and 3 bases at J, with 10 bases between the two ends. The CDR3 is 14 residues long.

This chain connects TRBV19 to TRBJ1-4; TRBD1 aligns across 7 bases. V gave up 1 base and J gave up 5 bases; unmatched junction bases: 4. Per germline, CDR1 LNHDA and CDR2 SQIVND (reference sequence). The CDR3 runs to 15 residues. CDR3 sequence: CASSIAGTVNEKLFF. The CDR3, as DNA: TGTGCCAGTAGTATAGCGGGGACAGTAAATGAAAAACTGTTTTTT.

The chain has TRBV30 and TRBJ2-3; TRBD2 matches at 8 bases. V was clipped by 3 bases and J by 2 bases; unmatched bases: 7. The CDR3 consists of 15 residues. Per germline, CDR1 GTSNPN and CDR2 SVGIG (reference sequence). CDR3 loop: CAWSELSGNTDTQYF. CDR3 in DNA: TGTGCCTGGAGCGAGCTTAGCGGGAACACAGATACGCAGTATTTT.

J is TRBJ2-2 and V is TRBV6-5, with D possibly matching TRBD1 (6 bases). The CDR3 is 14 residues long. V dropped 2 bases and J dropped 7 bases, with 11 bases sitting between them. Germline values: CDR1 MNHEY, CDR2 SVGAGI. CDR3 sequence reads: CASSYTGYGGELFF. In DNA, the CDR3 is TGTGCCAGCAGTTACACAGGGTATGGCGGGGAGCTGTTTTTT.

The chain recombines TRBV2 with TRBJ2-2, with TRBD1 identical over 8 bases. Germline CDR1 is SNHLY and CDR2 is FYNNEI. The CDR3 has 15 amino acids. Germline trimming cut 5 bases from V and 7 bases from J; bases unmatched to any gene: 9. CDR3 nucleotides: TGTGCCAGCAGTACCCGGACAGGGTTTGGCGGGGAGCTGTTTTTT. Translating it yields CASSTRTGFGGELFF.

The genes are TRBV7-6 and TRBJ2-6; no clear D. This CDR3 is built from 14 residues. Per the germline V gene, CDR1 is SGHVS and CDR2 is FNYEAQ. The V gene lost 5 bases and the J gene lost 0 bases, with 5 bases spanning the gap. CDR3: CASSAYSGANVLTF. CDR3 sequence (DNA): TGTGCCAGCAGCGCATACTCTGGGGCCAACGTCCTGACTTTC.

The gene calls are TRBV29-1 and TRBJ2-3; 8 nucleotides match TRBD1. The junction had 5 bases not matched to a gene; V was cut back by 6 bases and J by 6 bases. Germline values: CDR1 SQVTM, CDR2 ANQGSEA. This CDR3 comprises 12 residues. The CDR3 nucleotides are TGCAGCGTCCGGACAGGGAGGGATACGCAGTATTTT. Translating gives CSVRTGRDTQYF.

This chain links TRBV4-2 with TRBJ2-5; D uncertain. The germline V gene has CDR1 LGHNA and CDR2 YNFKEQ. The V gene lost 1 base and the J gene lost 5 bases, with 11 bases spanning the gap. The CDR3 runs to 14 residues. CDR3 DNA: TGTGCCAGCAGCCAAGCGGAAGGGTACGAGACCCAGTACTTC. Translating gives CASSQAEGYETQYF.

The chain uses TRBV12-5 and TRBJ1-5; no clear D. V lost 1 base and J 0 bases, leaving 10 bases between the germline ends. Per the germline V gene, CDR1 is LGHNT and CDR2 is FRNRAP. The CDR3 consists of 16 residues. The CDR3 region has the DNA TGTGCTAGTGGTTTGGGGGATTCTTATAGCAATCAGCCCCAGCATTTT. Its translation is CASGLGDSYSNQPQHF.

J is TRBJ2-6 and V is TRBV7-9, with D possibly matching TRBD1 (6 bases). This CDR3 region has 19 residues. In germline, CDR1 is SEHNR, CDR2 FQNEAQ (reference sequence). V gave up 5 bases and J gave up 2 bases, with 22 bases separating them. CDR3 nucleotide sequence: TGTGCCAGCAGCCAGGCCAAGGGACGCCCAGGGGCTGGGGCCAACGTCCTGACTTTC. It encodes CASSQAKGRPGAGANVLTF.

This clone was observed a handful of times. Here the CDR3 reads CASVSLWGRQETQYF. CDR3 DNA sequence: TGTGCCAGCGTCTCCCTTTGGGGCCGGCAAGAGACCCAGTACTTC. This chain uses TRBV7-6 with TRBJ2-5; D possibly corresponds to TRBD1 (5 bases). The CDR3 contains 15 residues. Trimming removed 8 bases from V and 2 bases from J, with 18 bases in between. Germline V gene data show CDR1 as SGHVS and CDR2 as FNYEAQ.